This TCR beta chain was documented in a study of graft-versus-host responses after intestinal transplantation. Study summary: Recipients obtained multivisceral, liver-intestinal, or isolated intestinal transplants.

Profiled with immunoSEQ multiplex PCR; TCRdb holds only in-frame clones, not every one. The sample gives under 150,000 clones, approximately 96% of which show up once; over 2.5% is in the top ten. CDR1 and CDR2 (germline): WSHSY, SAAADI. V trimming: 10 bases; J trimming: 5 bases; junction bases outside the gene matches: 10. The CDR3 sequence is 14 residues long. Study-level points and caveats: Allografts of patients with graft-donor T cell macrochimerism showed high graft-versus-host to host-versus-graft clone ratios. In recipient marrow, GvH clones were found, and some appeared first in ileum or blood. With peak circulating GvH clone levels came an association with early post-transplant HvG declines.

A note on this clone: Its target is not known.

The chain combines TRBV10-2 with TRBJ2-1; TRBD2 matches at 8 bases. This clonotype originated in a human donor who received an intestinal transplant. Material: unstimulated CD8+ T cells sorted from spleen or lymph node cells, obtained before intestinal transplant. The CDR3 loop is CATLSGLGNNEQFF. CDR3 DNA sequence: TGCGCCACCCTATCGGGACTAGGAAACAATGAGCAGTTCTTC.